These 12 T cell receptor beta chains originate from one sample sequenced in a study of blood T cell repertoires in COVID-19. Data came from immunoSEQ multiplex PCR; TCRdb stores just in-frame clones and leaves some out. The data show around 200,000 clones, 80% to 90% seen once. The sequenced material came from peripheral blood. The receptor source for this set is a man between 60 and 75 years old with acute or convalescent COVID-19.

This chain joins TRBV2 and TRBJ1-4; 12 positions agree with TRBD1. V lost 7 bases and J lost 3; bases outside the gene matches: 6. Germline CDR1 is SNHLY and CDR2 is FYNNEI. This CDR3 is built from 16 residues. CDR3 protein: CASIWDRGRSNEKLFF. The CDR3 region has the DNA TGTGCCAGCATATGGGACAGGGGGCGATCTAATGAAAAACTGTTTTTT.

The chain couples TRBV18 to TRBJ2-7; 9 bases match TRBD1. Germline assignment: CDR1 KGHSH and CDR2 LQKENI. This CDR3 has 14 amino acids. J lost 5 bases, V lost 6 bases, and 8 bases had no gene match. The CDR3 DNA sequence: TGTGCCAGCTCCCCCGGGACAGGGAGAGACGAGCAGTACTTC. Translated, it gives CASSPGTGRDEQYF.

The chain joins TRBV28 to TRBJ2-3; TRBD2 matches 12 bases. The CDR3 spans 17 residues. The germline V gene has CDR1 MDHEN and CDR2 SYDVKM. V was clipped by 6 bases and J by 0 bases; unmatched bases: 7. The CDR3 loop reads CASSPPGLAGSTDTQYF. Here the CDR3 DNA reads TGTGCCAGCAGCCCCCCGGGACTAGCGGGTAGCACAGATACGCAGTATTTT.

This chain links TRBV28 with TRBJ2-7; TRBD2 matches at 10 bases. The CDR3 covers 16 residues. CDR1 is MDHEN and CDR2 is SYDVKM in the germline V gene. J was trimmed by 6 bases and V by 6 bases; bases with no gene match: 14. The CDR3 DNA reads TGTGCCAGCAGCCCGACTAGCGGGTGGGCGAGGACCGAGCAGTACTTC. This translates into CASSPTSGWARTEQYF. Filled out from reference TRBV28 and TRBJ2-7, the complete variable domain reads DVKVTQSSRYLVKRTGEKVFLECVQDMDHENMFWYRQDPGLGLRLIYFSYDVKMKEKGDIPEGYSVSREKKERFSLILESASTNQTSMYLCASSPTSGWARTEQYFGPGTRLTVT.

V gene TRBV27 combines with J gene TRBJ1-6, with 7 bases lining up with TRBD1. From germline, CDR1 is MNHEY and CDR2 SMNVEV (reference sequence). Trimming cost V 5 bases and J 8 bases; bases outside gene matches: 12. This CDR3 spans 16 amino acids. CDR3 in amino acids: CASSKRTGVGDSPLHF. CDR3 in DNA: TGTGCCAGCAGTAAGAGAACAGGGGTAGGGGATTCACCCCTCCACTTT.

CDR3 region: CASSQQMNTEAFF. The CDR3 region has the DNA TGTGCCAGCAGCCAACAGATGAACACTGAAGCTTTCTTT. This chain links TRBV3-1 (or the pseudogene TRBV3-2) with TRBJ1-1; D unresolved. This CDR3 comprises 13 residues. CDR1 and CDR2 (germline): LGHDT, YNNKEL (reference sequence). V gave up 2 bases and J gave up 0 bases, with 4 bases separating them.

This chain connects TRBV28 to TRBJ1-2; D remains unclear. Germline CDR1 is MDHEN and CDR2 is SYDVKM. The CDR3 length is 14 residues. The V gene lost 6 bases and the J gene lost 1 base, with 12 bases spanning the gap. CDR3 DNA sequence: TGTGCCAGCAGCTACTCATATGATAACTATGGCTACACCTTC. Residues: CASSYSYDNYGYTF.

CDR3 residues: CASSQDWREIGTQYF. The CDR3 DNA follows: TGTGCCAGCAGCCAAGATTGGAGGGAGATAGGGACCCAGTACTTC. This sequence joins TRBV3-1 (or the pseudogene TRBV3-2) and TRBJ2-5, with D possibly TRBD2 on 6 matching bases. The CDR3 has 15 amino acids. Trimming removed 0 bases from V and 7 bases from J, with 15 bases in between. Looked up from germline, CDR1 is LGHDT and CDR2 is YNNKEL (reference sequence).

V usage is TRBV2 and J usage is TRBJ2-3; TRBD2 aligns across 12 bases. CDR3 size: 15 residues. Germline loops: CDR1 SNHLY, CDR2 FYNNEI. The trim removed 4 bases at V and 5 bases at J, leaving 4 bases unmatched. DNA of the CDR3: TGTGCCAGCAGTGGACTAGCGGGAGCGGGAGATACGCAGTATTTT. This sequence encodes CASSGLAGAGDTQYF.

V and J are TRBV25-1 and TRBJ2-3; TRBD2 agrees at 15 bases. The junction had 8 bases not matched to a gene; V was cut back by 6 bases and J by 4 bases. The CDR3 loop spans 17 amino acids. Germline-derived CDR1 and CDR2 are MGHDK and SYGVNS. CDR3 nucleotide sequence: TGTGCCAGCAGACCCGGACTAGCGGGAGGGATTTCAGATACGCAGTATTTT. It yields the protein CASRPGLAGGISDTQYF.

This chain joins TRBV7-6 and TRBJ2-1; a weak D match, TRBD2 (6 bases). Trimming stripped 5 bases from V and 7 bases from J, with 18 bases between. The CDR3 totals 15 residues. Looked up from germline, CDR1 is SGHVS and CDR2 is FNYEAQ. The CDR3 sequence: CASSLSRSGFNEQFF. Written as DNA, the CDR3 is TGTGCCAGCAGCCTTAGCAGGAGCGGGTTTAATGAGCAGTTCTTC.

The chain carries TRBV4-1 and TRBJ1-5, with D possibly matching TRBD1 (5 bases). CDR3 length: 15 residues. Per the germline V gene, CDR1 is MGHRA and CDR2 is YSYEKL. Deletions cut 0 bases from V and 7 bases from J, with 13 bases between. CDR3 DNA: TGCGCCAGCAGCCAAGAACCCAGGCGGGGGCAGCCCCAGCATTTT. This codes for CASSQEPRRGQPQHF.